This T cell receptor (beta chain) was retrieved from a study of cytomegalovirus exposure and HLA in healthy donors. As to this clone: What it binds is unknown.

PCR involved 60 Vbeta and 13 Jbeta primers. The authors' processing: Later analysis identified some 80 million unique TCR beta chains, some 10 million shared. Assay used: immunoSEQ multiplex PCR; TCRdb lists only in-frame clones, some missing. V and J calls and clone size are those listed in that table; D and trimming were worked out from the DNA. The record lists more than 110,000 clones, of which the ten most abundant hold roughly 3%. V lost 2 bases, J lost 9 bases, and 7 bases stayed unmatched. Germline V gene sequence: CDR1 WSHSY, CDR2 SAAADI. The CDR3 runs 15 residues. Study-wide results and limits: With DRB1 most and HLA-C fewest, TCR association rates differed between HLA loci in a later analysis. The study assumed roughly uniform donor sequencing depth for presence/absence analyses.

The source material was PBMCs. This sequence joins TRBV10-2 and TRBJ2-1, with 10 nucleotides matching TRBD2. This clonotype was sampled from a man aged 35 to 55 in good health and CMV-seronegative. CDR3 sequence reads: CASSEPSGGAGEQFF. CDR3 bases: TGCGCCAGCAGTGAGCCGAGCGGGGGGGCTGGTGAGCAGTTCTTC.